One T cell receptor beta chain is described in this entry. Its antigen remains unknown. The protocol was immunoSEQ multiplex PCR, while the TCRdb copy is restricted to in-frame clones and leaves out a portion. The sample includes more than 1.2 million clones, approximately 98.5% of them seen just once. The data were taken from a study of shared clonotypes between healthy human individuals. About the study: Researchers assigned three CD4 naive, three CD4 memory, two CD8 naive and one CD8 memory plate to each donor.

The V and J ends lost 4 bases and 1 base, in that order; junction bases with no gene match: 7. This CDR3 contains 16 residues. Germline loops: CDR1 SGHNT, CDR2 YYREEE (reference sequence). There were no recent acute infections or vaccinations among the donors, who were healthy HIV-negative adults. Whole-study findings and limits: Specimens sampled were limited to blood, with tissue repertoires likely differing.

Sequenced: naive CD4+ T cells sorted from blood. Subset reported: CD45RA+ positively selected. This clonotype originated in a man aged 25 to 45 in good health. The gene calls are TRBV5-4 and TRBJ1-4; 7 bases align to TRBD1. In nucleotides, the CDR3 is TGTGCCAGCAGCATACAGGGGTCCTTAACTAATGAAAAACTGTTTTTT. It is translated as CASSIQGSLTNEKLFF.